This T cell receptor beta chain was observed in a study of T cells after yellow fever vaccination (dated by TCRdb to 2018 to 2020). For context, the study as a whole: The SMART-Seq v4 Ultra Low Input RNA kit was used to prepare libraries from fractions with low cell numbers. Bulk TCR alpha and beta repertoires were sequenced longitudinally to track T-cell clones before and after primary and booster YFV17D yellow fever vaccination. Two healthy male donors, one aged 18 to 30 and one aged 30 to 39 years, were included in the cohort. Blood was drawn at multiple timepoints before and after primary and secondary immunization, with bulk PBMC replicates and cell subsets isolated. Study-wide findings and limitations: Because the study included only a couple of donors, the extent to which the findings can be generalized is limited. Computational filtering was needed because FACS-sorted repertoires could contain abundant contaminating clonotypes from the bulk population. A small share of clonotypes was detected in both CD4 and CD8 compartments, with the overlap likely arising from convergent recombination. After the booster, most of the clones that had expanded following primary vaccination were detected again (roughly 97% of CD4 and around 88% of CD8), which suggests that memory was broadly maintained. Compared with the primary T-cell response, the secondary T-cell response was weaker but faster, peaking on day 5 rather than day 15.

According to the study, the label for this sample's treatment or condition signals: live attenuated yellow fever vaccine strain. A standard Ficoll-Paque protocol was used to isolate PBMCs from peripheral blood. CD4 and CD8 T-cell fractions were isolated with Dynabeads CD4 and CD8 positive selection kits. RNA was extracted with TriZol from bulk PBMCs, CD4 and CD8 fractions, and dextramer-positive and dextramer-negative fractions. In regard to this clonotype: Its specific antigen is unknown. No quality values exist for individual bases; no much larger clone is one base distant.

V trim: 3 bases; J trim: 7 bases; unmatched bases: 12. In the germline V gene (reference sequence), CDR1 corresponds to DFQATT and CDR2 to SNEGSKA. From cysteine to phenylalanine, the CDR3 is 16 amino acids long. The read is trimmed to its CDR3 DNA, 48 bases read in frame from base 1. TCR cDNA was synthesized by 5'RACE template switching, through which a universal primer site and unique molecular identifiers were introduced. Priming for cDNA synthesis came from both the TCR alpha and TCR beta constant segments. Library amplification used two PCR steps, and the second PCR step added sample barcodes and sequencing adapters. Sequencing of the libraries was done on either Illumina HiSeq 2500 (2x100 bp) or NovaSeq (2x150 bp). Per the original workflow: MIGEC was used to demultiplex reads and collapse the reads into UMI consensus sequences, and MiXCR was used for V(D)J alignment. Clonotypes responding to the vaccine were identified with edgeR on replicate PBMC samples, with the criteria of FDR below 0.01 and a log2 fold change above 5 up to day 15. Each bulk clonotype was labeled CD4 or CD8 based on which sequenced repertoire, CD4 or CD8, contained the clonotype at higher abundance. TCRdb redid the processing of the public reads, applying fastp at Q25 and MiXCR, and retained in-frame beta chains. All rows with the same CDR3 protein become a single entry with the most common DNA and genes. TCRdb's processing, not the study's, gives the V and J calls here. The sample table holds 250,000 to 300,000 distinct CDR3 sequences, of which 10% to 15% were seen once. The top ten clonotypes cover 0.4% to 0.55% of the sample.

Sequences were derived from CD4+ T cells sorted from PBMCs, sampled 45 days after the yellow fever booster vaccination. The V and J genes are TRBV20-1 and TRBJ2-2, and TRBD1 matches 9 of the central bases. The receptor comes from a man between 25 and 39 years old who received the YFV17D yellow fever vaccine. The base sequence is TGCAGTGCTAGGAGGAACAGGGGGCAGGTTGGCGGGGAGCTGTTTTTT. Its translation reads: CSARRNRGQVGGELFF.